The entry that follows covers one T cell receptor (beta chain) sequence. This sample was included in a study of T cell responses to AZD1222 COVID-19 vaccine. The method was immunoSEQ multiplex PCR; TCRdb's version includes in-frame clones alone and lacks a portion of them. Of more than 85,000 clones detected, approximately 90% appear once; the ten largest clones hold 4.5% to 5.5%. Trimming left V 4 bases short and J 7 bases short, with 15 bases between. Germline-derived CDR1 and CDR2 are SGHRS and YFSETQ. This CDR3 has 13 amino acids. The sequenced sample was peripheral blood, obtained on day 0 of AZD1222 vaccination. The clonotype was recovered from an adult in good health. V gene TRBV5-1 combines with J gene TRBJ2-7; the D gene could be TRBD1 or TRBD2 (5 bases each). The CDR3 here is CASSPGTLTEQYF. For the CDR3, the DNA is TGCGCCAGCAGCCCCGGGACCCTGACGGAGCAGTACTTC.